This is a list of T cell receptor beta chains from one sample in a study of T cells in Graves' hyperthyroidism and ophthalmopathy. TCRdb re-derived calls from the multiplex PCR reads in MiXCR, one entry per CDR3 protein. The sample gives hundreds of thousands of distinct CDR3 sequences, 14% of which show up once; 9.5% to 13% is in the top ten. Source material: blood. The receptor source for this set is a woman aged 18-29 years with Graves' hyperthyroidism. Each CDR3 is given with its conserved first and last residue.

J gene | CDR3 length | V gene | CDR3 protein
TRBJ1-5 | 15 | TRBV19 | CASRRTESSHQPQHF
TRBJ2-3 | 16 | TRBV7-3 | CASSLTSGGKGDTQYF
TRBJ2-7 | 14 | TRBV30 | CAWRGALGTYEQYF
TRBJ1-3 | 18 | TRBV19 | CASSTHRDGQASGNTIYF
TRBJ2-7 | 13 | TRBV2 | CASMASRSYEQYF
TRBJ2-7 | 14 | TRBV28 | CASSELAASYEQYF
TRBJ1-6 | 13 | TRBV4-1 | CASSQGSNSPLHF
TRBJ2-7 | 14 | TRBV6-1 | CASGKTDGSYEQYF
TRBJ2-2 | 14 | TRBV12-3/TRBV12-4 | CASSLLVDTGELFF
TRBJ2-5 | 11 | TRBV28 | CASTAFGTEYF
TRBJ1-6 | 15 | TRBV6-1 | CASRAVGRENSPLHF
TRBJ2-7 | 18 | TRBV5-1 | CASSFKSGSPHIGYEQYF
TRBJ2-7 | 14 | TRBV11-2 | CASSSLAGANEQYF
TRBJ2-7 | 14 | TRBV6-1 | CASSGGGHLYEQYF
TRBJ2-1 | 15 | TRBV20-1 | CSALVSTGLYNEQFF
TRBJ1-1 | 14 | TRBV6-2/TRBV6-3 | CASNQGLGNTEAFF
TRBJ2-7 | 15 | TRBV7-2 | CASSSNPRGTYEQYF
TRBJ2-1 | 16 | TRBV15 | CATSSFGASSYNEQFF
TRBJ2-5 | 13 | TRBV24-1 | CATSGGVQETQYF
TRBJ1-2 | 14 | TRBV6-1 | CASSDRGGLSGYTF
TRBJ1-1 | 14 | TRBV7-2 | CASSFTGMNTEAFF
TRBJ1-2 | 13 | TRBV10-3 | CAVLGEYNYGYTF
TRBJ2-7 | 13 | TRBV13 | CASSLRGEEEQYF
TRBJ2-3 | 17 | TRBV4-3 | CASSQDFVGRVTDTQYF
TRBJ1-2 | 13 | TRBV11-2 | CASSERTGEGYTF
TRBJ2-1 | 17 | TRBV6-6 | CASSYSGGTVIGNEQFF
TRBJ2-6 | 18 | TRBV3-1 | CASSQITGYYSGANVLTF
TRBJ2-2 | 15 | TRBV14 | CASSRKLVATGELFF
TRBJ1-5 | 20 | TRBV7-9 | CASSSAWDADPYYSNQPQHF
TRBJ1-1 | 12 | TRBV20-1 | CSSTRGGTEAFF
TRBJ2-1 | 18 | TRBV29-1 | CSVPGPAGGGGGYNEQFF
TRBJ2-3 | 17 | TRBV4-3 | CASSLHFSGRNTDTQYF
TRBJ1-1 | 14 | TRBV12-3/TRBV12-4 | CASSLTGWRTEAFF
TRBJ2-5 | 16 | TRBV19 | CASSHMGPSPQETQYF
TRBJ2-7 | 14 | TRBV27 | CASSPRRQSYEQYF
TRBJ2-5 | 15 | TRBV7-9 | CASSKSHGDGETQYF
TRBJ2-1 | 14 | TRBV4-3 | CASSPGAPYNEQFF
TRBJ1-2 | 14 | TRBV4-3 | CASSQDHSLYGYTF
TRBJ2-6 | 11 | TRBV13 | CASSSRDRLTF
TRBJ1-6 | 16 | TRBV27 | CASSRGFRGYNSPLHF
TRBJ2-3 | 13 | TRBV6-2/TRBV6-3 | CASSSFSTDTQYF
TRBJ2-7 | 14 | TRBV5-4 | CASSAGLDVSEQYF
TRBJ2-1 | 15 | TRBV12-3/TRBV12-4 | CASRISGLERNEQFF
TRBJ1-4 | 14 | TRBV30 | CAWTRGQSNEKLFF
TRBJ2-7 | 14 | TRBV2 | CASSEDTYSYEQYF
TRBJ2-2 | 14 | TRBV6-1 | CASSPTRADGELFF